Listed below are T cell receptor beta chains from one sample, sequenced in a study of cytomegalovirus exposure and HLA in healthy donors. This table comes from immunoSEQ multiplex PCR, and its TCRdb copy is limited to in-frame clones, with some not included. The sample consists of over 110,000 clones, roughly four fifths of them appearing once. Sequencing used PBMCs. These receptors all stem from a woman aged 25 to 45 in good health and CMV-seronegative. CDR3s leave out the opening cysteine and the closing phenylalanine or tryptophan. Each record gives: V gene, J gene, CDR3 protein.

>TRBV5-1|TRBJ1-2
ASSLGDTTNYGYT
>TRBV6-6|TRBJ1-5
ASRDSQGHQPQH
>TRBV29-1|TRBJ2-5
SVEAWTQY
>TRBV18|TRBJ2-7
ASSPPLQAGGNEQY
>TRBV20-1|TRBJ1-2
SAADYGYT
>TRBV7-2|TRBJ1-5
ASSDRGGQPQH
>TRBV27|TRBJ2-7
ASSRKGTGTYEQY
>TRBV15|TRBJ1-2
ATSRVVDVGTAKSGGYT
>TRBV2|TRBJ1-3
ASRISASTDGNTIY
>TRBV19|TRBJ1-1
ASSMNSLVSPEAF
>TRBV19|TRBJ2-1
ASRDRGAYNEQF
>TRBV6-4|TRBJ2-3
ASSDLAGGDTQY
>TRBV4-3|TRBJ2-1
ASSQERGLAGDNEQF